Below, 13 T cell receptor beta chains from the same sample are listed, as sequenced in a study of spatial heterogeneity in lung cancer. Stated time point: blood at routine non-recurrence follow-up after resection. Frozen PBMC, nontumor lung or tumor provided whole RNA, which was sequenced unsorted. A single record per CDR3 protein comes from TCRdb applying MiXCR to the 5' RACE reads. There are some 120,000 distinct CDR3 sequences in the sample; 9% to 15% occur only once, and 16% lies in the top ten. The material sequenced was PBMCs, taken at follow-up. The receptors were sampled from a male donor with early-stage non-small cell lung cancer.

This chain links TRBV27 with TRBJ1-5, with a weak D call TRBD1 (5 bases). Deletions cut 5 bases from V and 6 bases from J, with 17 bases between. The CDR3 spans 15 residues. CDR1 MNHEY and CDR2 SMNVEV come from the germline V gene (reference sequence). In nucleotides, the CDR3 is TGTGCCAGCAGTCCTGCAAGGGGTATTCTTCAGCCCCAGCATTTT. It translates to CASSPARGILQPQHF.

In this sample, this clonotype turned up many times. J is TRBJ1-1 and V is TRBV5-1; D is unclear. The CDR3 is 14 residues long. V was pared by 3 bases and J by 0 bases, with 9 bases between. Germline V gene data show CDR1 as SGHRS and CDR2 as YFSETQ. The CDR3 DNA reads TGCGCCAGCAGCTCCCAGAGCATGAACACTGAAGCTTTCTTT. It specifies CASSSQSMNTEAFF. Together with reference TRBV5-1 and TRBJ1-1, the CDR3 gives the full variable domain: KAGVTQTPRYLIKTRGQQVTLSCSPISGHRSVSWYQQTPGQGLQFLFEYFSETQRNKGNFPGRFSGRQFSNSRSEMNVSTLELGDSALYLCASSSQSMNTEAFFGQGTRLTVV.

This clonotype has a count of ten or more. The rearrangement joins TRBV7-2 to TRBJ2-5; D possibly corresponds to TRBD2 (6 bases). Looked up from germline, CDR1 is SGHTA and CDR2 is FQGNSA. The CDR3 runs to 14 residues. V gave up 2 bases and J gave up 3 bases, with 10 bases separating them. The CDR3, as DNA: TGTGCCAGCAGCTTACGTACTAGCAAAGAGACCCAGTACTTC. It codes for CASSLRTSKETQYF.

This chain uses TRBV28 with TRBJ1-3; a weak D match, TRBD1 (6 bases). The CDR3 spans 14 residues. Germline V gene data show CDR1 as MDHEN and CDR2 as SYDVKM. Trimming left V 5 bases short and J 5 bases short, with 13 bases between. In nucleotides, the CDR3 is TGTGCCAGCAGTCCTCACAGGGAACGAAACACCATATATTTT. Its translation is CASSPHRERNTIYF.

This clonotype has just one count. The chain combines TRBV6-4 with TRBJ2-2; tentatively, D is TRBD1 (6 bases). This CDR3 contains 16 residues. V shed 3 bases and J shed 3 bases, with 14 bases lying between them. Germline CDR1 MRHNA, CDR2 SNTAGT. CDR3: CASSDSWTADTGELFF. The CDR3 nucleotides read TGTGCCAGCAGTGATTCATGGACAGCCGACACCGGGGAGCTGTTTTTT.

The chain carries TRBV4-2 and TRBJ2-5; 13 bases fit TRBD2. This CDR3 is built from 16 residues. The trim removed 7 bases at V and 1 base at J, leaving 6 bases unmatched. In germline, CDR1 is LGHNA, CDR2 YNFKEQ. Here the CDR3 reads CASTLTSGGSQETQYF. CDR3 bases: TGTGCCAGCACTTTGACTAGCGGGGGGTCCCAAGAGACCCAGTACTTC.

The table lists this clonotype with a few counts. This chain joins TRBV7-3 and TRBJ1-6, with D maybe TRBD1 (5 bases). The CDR3 has 19 residues. Germline V gene lookup returns CDR1 SGHTA and CDR2 FQGTGA. V was clipped by 5 bases and J by 0 bases, with 20 bases between them. This CDR3 is CASSPLTYRGPSYNSPLHF. The DNA for the CDR3 is TGTGCCAGCAGCCCCCTAACCTACCGGGGCCCCTCCTATAATTCACCCCTCCACTTT. Drawing the rest from reference TRBV7-3 and TRBJ1-6, the complete variable domain is GAGVSQTPSNKVTEKGKYVELRCDPISGHTALYWYRQSLGQGPEFLIYFQGTGAADDSGLPNDRFFAVRPEGSVSTLKIQRTERGDSAVYLCASSPLTYRGPSYNSPLHFGNGTRLTVT.

In its sample, this clonotype was seen a few times. This chain links TRBV4-3 with TRBJ2-3; 7 bases match TRBD2. Germline V CDR1 and CDR2: LGHNA, YSLEER. Trimming removed 1 base from V and 2 bases from J; junction bases left unmatched: 6. The CDR3 sequence is 16 residues long. CDR3 in amino acids: CASSQASGIITDTQYF. The CDR3 DNA reads as TGCGCCAGCAGCCAAGCGAGCGGGATTATCACAGATACGCAGTATTTT.

The rearrangement uses TRBV6-5 and TRBJ2-7; 11 nucleotides align to TRBD2. J was trimmed by 1 base and V by 5 bases; bases with no gene match: 7. Germline assignment: CDR1 MNHEY and CDR2 SVGAGI. This CDR3 is built from 16 residues. CDR3 region: CASSPSLAGESYEQYF. The CDR3 DNA sequence: TGTGCCAGCAGTCCTTCACTAGCGGGGGAATCCTACGAGCAGTACTTC.

As DNA, the CDR3 is TGTGCCTGGAGTGTACGAACCGGCGTGGCTTTCTTT. Its translation is CAWSVRTGVAFF. The genes are TRBV30 and TRBJ1-1; no clear D gene. V shed 0 bases and J shed 11 bases, with 13 bases lying between them. Germline CDR1 reads GTSNPN; CDR2 reads SVGIG (reference sequence). This CDR3 has 12 residues. Using reference TRBV30 and TRBJ1-1 for the parts outside the CDR3, the full variable domain is SQTIHQWPATLVQPVGSPLSLECTVEGTSNPNLYWYRQAAGRGLQLLFYSVGIGQISSEVPQNLSASRPQDRQFILSSKKLLLSDSGFYLCAWSVRTGVAFFGQGTRLTVV.

This clonotype was observed a few times. The chain carries TRBV28 and TRBJ2-1; D may be TRBD1 (6 bases). The CDR3 spans 13 residues. V was trimmed by 8 bases and J by 8 bases, leaving 16 bases between them. Germline V CDR1 and CDR2: MDHEN, SYDVKM. CDR3: CASYPQGFHEQFF. In DNA, the CDR3 is TGTGCCAGCTATCCCCAGGGGTTCCATGAGCAGTTCTTC.

The chain employs TRBV28 and TRBJ2-5; TRBD2 aligns across 9 bases. Germline V gene lookup returns CDR1 MDHEN and CDR2 SYDVKM. The CDR3 extends over 18 amino acids. V lost 2 bases, J lost 0 bases, and 10 bases stayed unmatched. In nucleotides, the CDR3 is TGTGCCAGCAGTTTAAACCCCTTTCTAGCGGGGAACCAAGAGACCCAGTACTTC. Translated, it gives CASSLNPFLAGNQETQYF.

There are a few counts of this clonotype. The chain recombines TRBV7-2 with TRBJ2-5; TRBD1 agrees at 10 bases. Losses at the gene ends were 5 bases for V and 5 bases for J; bases not matched to a gene: 8. Germline V gene data show CDR1 as SGHTA and CDR2 as FQGNSA. This CDR3 is 15 amino acids long. The CDR3 DNA follows: TGTGCCAGCAGCCCTCAAAGGGACAGGGGTGAGACCCAGTACTTC. Amino acids: CASSPQRDRGETQYF.